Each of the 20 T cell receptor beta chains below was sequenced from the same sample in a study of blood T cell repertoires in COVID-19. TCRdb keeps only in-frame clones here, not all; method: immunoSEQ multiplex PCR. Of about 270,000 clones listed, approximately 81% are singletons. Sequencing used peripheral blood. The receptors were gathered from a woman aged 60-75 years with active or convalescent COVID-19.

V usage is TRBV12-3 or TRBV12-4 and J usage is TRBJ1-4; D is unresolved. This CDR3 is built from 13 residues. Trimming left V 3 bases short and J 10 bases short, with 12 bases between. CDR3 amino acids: CASSFQSRGKLFF. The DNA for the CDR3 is TGTGCCAGCAGTTTTCAGTCCCGGGGAAAACTGTTTTTT.

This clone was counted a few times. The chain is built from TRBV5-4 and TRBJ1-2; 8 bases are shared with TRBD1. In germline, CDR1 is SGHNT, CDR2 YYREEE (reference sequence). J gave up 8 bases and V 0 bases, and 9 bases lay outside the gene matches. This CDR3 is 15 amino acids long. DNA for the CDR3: TGTGCCAGCAGCTTGGACCCGGACAGGGAAAAAGGCTACACCTTC. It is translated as CASSLDPDREKGYTF.

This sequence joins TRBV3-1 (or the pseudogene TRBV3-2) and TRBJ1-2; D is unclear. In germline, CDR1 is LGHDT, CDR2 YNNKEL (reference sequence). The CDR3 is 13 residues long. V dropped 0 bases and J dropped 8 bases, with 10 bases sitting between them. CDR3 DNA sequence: TGTGCCAGCAGCCAAGATCTCTATTGGGGCTACACCTTC. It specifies CASSQDLYWGYTF.

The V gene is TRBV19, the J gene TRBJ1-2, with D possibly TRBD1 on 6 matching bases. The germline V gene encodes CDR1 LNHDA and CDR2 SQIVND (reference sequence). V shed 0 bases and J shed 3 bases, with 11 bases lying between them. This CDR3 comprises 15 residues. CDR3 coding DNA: TGTGCCAGTAGTATAGATCAGGGGCTGGACTATGGCTACACCTTC. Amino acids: CASSIDQGLDYGYTF. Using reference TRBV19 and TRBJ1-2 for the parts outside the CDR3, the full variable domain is DGGITQSPKYLFRKEGQNVTLSCEQNLNHDAMYWYRQDPGQGLRLIYYSQIVNDFQKGDIAEGYSVSREKKESFPLTVTSAQKNPTAFYLCASSIDQGLDYGYTFGSGTRLTVV.

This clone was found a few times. CDR3 DNA: TGTGCCAGTAGGAGGACAGGGACTAACTACGAGCAGTACTTC. It specifies CASRRTGTNYEQYF. V gene TRBV19 combines with J gene TRBJ2-7; D possibly corresponds to TRBD1 (8 bases). This CDR3 has 14 residues. Trimming removed 6 bases at V and 3 bases at J, with 15 bases between. Germline assignment: CDR1 LNHDA and CDR2 SQIVND (reference sequence).

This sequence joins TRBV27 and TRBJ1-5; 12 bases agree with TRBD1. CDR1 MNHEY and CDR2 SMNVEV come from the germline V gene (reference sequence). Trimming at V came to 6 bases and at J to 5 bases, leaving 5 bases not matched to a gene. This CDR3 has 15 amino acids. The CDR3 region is CASSSGQGAYQPQHF. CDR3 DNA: TGTGCCAGCAGCTCGGGACAGGGGGCCTATCAGCCCCAGCATTTT.

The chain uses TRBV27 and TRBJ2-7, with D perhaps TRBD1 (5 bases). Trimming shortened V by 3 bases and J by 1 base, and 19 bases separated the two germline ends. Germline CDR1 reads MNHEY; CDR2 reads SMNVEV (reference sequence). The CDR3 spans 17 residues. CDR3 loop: CASSFDASGPLSYEQYF. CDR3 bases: TGTGCCAGCAGTTTCGATGCCTCAGGGCCCCTATCCTACGAGCAGTACTTC.

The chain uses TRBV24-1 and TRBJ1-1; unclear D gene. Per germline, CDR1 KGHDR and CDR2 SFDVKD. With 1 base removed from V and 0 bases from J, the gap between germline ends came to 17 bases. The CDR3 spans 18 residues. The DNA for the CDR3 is TGTGCCACCAGTGATTTAGTAGGAGGGTCCCTCATGAACACTGAAGCTTTCTTT. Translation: CATSDLVGGSLMNTEAFF.

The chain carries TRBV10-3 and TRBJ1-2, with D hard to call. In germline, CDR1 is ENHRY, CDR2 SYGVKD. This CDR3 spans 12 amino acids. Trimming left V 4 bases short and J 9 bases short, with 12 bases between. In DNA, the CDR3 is TGTGCCATCAGTGCCGCCCAGGTCAGCTACACCTTC. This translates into CAISAAQVSYTF.

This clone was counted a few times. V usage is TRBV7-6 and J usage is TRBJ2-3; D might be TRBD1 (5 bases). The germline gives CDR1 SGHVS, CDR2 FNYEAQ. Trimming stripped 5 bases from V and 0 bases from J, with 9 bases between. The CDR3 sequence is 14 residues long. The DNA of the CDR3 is TGTGCCAGCAGCGCGCGGACAAGCACAGATACGCAGTATTTT. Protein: CASSARTSTDTQYF. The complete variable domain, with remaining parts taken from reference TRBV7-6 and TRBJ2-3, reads GAGVSQSPRYKVTKRGQDVALRCDPISGHVSLYWYRQALGQGPEFLTYFNYEAQQDKSGLPNDRFSAERPEGSISTLTIQRTEQRDSAMYRCASSARTSTDTQYFGPGTRLTVL.

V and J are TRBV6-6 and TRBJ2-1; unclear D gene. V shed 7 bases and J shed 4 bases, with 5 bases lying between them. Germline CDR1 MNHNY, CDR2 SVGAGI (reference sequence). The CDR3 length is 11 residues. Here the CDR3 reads CASTEYNEQFF. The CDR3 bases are TGTGCCAGCACTGAGTACAATGAGCAGTTCTTC.

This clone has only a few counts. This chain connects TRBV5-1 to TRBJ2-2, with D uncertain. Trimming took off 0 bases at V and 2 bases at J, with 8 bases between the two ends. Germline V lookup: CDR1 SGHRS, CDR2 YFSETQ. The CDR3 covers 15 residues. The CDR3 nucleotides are TGCGCCAGCAGCTTGGGACACCTAAACACCGGGGAGCTGTTTTTT. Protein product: CASSLGHLNTGELFF.

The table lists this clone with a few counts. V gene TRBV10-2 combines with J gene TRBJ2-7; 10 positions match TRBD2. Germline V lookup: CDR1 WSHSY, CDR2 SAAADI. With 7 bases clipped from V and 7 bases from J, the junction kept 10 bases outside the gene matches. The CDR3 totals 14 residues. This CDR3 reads CASKGSGGPTEQYF. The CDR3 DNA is TGCGCCAGCAAGGGTAGCGGGGGGCCCACGGAGCAGTACTTC.

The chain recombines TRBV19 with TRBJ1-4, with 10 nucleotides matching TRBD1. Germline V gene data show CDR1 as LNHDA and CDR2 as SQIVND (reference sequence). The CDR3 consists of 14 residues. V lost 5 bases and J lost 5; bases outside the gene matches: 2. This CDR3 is CASSPGQGNEKLFF. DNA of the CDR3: TGTGCCAGTAGTCCGGGACAGGGGAATGAAAAACTGTTTTTT.

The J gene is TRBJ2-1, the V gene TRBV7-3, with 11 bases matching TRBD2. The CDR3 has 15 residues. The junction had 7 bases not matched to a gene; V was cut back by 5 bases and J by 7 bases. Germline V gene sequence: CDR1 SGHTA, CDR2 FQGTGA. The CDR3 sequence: CASSLSGGAVNEQFF. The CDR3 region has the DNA TGTGCCAGCAGCCTTAGCGGGGGGGCCGTTAATGAGCAGTTCTTC.

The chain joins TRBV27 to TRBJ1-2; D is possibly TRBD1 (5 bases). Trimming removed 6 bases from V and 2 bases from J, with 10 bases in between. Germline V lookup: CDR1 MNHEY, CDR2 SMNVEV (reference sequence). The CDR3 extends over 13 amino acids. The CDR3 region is CASSPPGNYGYTF. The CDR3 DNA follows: TGTGCCAGCAGCCCCCCAGGGAACTATGGCTACACCTTC.

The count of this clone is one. The CDR3 region is CSASDTYEQYF. The CDR3 coding sequence is TGCAGTGCTAGCGACACTTACGAGCAGTACTTC. V is TRBV20-1 and J is TRBJ2-7, with no clear D. CDR1 is DFQATT and CDR2 is SNEGSKA in the germline V gene (reference sequence). V was clipped by 3 bases and J by 4 bases, with 7 bases between them. This CDR3 contains 11 residues.

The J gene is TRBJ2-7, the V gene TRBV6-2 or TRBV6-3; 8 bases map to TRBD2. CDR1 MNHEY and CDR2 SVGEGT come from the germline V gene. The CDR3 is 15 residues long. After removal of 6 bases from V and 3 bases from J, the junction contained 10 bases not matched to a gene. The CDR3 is CASSPGGGRGYEQYF. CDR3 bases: TGTGCCAGCAGCCCGGGAGGGGGGAGAGGCTACGAGCAGTACTTC.

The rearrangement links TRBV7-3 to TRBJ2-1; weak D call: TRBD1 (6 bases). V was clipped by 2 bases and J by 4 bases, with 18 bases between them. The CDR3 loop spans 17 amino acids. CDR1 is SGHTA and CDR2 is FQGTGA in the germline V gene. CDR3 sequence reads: CASSLAQGGIGYNEQFF. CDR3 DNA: TGTGCCAGCAGCTTAGCACAGGGTGGTATAGGGTACAATGAGCAGTTCTTC.

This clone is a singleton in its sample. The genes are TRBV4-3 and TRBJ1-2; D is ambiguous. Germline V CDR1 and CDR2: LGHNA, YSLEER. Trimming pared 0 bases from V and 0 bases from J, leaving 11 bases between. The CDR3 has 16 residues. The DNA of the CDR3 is TGCGCCAGCAGCCAAGATGCCGGGTTTTCTAACTATGGCTACACCTTC. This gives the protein CASSQDAGFSNYGYTF.